This T cell receptor beta chain was identified in a study of immune cell composition in non-small cell lung cancer. V lost 5 bases and J lost 0, with 12 bases in between. The CDR3 loop spans 15 amino acids. Germline CDR1 is SEHNR and CDR2 is FQNEAQ (reference sequence). Assay: immunoSEQ multiplex PCR; the TCRdb copy retains only in-frame clones and omits some. The sample includes approximately 9,000 clones, under 85% of them seen just once. The TCR comes from a human donor with non-small cell lung cancer. The chain uses TRBV7-9 and TRBJ2-3; D remains unclear. The sample taken for sequencing was lung tumor tissue. CDR3 coding DNA: TGTGCCAGCAGCCCCGCTTCTACTAGCACAGATACGCAGTATTTT. Protein sequence: CASSPASTSTDTQYF.